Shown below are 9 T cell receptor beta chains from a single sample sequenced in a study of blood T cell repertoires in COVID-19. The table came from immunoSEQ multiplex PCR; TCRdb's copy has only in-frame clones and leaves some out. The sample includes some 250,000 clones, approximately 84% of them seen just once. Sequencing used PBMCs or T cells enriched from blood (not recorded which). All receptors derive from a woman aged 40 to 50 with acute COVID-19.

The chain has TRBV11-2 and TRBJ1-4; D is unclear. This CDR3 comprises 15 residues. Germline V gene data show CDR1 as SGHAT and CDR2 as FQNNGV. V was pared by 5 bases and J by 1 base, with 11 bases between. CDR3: CASSHRGVTNEKLFF. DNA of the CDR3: TGTGCCAGCAGCCACCGCGGGGTAACTAATGAAAAACTGTTTTTT.

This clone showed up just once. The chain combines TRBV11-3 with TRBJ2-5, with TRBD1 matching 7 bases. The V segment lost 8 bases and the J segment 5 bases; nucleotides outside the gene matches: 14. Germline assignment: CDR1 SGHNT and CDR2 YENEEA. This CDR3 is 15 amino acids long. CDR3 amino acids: CASSQPRGGVETQYF. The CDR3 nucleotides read TGTGCCAGCTCCCAACCCCGAGGGGGCGTGGAGACCCAGTACTTC.

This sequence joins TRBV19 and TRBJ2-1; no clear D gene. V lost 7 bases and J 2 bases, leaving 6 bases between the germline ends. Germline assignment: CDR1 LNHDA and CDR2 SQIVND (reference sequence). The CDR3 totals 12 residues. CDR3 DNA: TGTGCCAGTATAAGCGCCTACAATGAGCAGTTCTTC. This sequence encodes CASISAYNEQFF.

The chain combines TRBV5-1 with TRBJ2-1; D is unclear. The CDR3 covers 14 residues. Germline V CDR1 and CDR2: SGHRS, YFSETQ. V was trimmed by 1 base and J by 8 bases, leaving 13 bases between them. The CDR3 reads CASSLSRSPDEQFF. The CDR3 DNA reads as TGCGCCAGCAGCTTGTCCCGCTCTCCGGATGAGCAGTTCTTC.

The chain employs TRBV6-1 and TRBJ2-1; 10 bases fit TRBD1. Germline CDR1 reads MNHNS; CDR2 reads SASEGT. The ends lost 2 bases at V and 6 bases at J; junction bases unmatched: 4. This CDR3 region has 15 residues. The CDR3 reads CASSESWTGGNEQFF. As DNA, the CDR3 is TGTGCCAGCAGTGAAAGTTGGACAGGGGGCAATGAGCAGTTCTTC.

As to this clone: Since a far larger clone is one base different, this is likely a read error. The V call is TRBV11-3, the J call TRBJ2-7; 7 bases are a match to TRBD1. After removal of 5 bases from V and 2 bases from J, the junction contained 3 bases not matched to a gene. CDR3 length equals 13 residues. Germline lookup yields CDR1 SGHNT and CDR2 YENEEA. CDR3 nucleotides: TGTGCCAGCAGCCGGGACAGAGCCTACGAGCAGTACTTC. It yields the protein CASSRDRAYEQYF. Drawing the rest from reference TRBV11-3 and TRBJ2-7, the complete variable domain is EAGVVQSPRYKIIEKKQPVAFWCNPISGHNTLYWYLQNLGQGPELLIRYENEEAVDDSQLPKDRFSAERLKGVDSTLKIQPAELGDSAVYLCASSRDRAYEQYFGPGTRLTVT.

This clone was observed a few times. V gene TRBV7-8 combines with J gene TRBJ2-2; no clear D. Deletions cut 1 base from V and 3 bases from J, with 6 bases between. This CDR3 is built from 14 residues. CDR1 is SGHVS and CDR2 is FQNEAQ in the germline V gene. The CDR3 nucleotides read TGTGCCAGCAGCTTAGACTCTCACACCGGGGAGCTGTTTTTT. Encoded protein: CASSLDSHTGELFF.

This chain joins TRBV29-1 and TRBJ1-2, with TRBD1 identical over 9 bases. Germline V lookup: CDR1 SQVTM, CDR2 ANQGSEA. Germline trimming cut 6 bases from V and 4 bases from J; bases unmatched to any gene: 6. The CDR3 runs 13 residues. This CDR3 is CSVVGQGAYGYTF. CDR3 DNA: TGCAGCGTGGTGGGACAGGGAGCCTATGGCTACACCTTC.

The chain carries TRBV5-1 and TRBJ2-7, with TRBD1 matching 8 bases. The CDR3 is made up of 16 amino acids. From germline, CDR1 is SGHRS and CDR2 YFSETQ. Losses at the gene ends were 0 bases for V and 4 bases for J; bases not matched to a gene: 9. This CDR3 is CASSLESGQGFYEQYF. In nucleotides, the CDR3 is TGCGCCAGCAGCTTGGAATCCGGACAGGGTTTTTACGAGCAGTACTTC.